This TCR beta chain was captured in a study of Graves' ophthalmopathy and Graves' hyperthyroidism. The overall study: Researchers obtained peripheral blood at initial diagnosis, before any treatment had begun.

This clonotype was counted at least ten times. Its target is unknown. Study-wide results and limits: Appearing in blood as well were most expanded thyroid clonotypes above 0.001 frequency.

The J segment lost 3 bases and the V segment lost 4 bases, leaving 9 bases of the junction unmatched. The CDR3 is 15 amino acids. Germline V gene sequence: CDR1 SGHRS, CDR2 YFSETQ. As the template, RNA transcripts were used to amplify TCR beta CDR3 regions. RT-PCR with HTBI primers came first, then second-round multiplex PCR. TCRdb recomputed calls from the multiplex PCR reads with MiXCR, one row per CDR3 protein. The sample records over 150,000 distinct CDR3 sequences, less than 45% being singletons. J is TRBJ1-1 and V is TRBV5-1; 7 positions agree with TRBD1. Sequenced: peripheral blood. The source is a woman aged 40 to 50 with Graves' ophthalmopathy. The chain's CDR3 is CASSQRGGGYTEAFF. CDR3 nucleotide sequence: TGCGCCAGCAGCCAGCGAGGAGGGGGCTACACTGAAGCTTTCTTT.